This passage covers 7 T cell receptor beta chains from one sample sequenced in a study of CD8+ T cells in alopecia areata (dated by TCRdb to between 2018 and 2020). Library generation was performed with the immunoSEQ multiplex PCR assay. RNA was extracted from all samples and reverse transcribed into cDNA as template for TCR sequencing. TCRdb carries this immuneACCESS record with in-frame sequences only. Its versions omit some clonotypes, under half of them owing to an unresolved V gene in the studies checked, with the rest unexplained. The sample table contains some 100,000 clones; only one count was recorded for approximately 52% of them. Clones ranked in the top ten supply 25% to 30% of the sample. What this sample's time point label stands for: more than three weeks on oral tofacitinib. In the paper's terms, the treatment or condition label means: oral pan-JAK inhibitor, 5-10 mg twice daily.

Sequencing was performed on CD8+ T cells sorted from blood, taken at week 4, from a patient treated with tofacitinib. These TCRs come from a human donor with alopecia areata.

The CDR3 here is CAWTGQGAGANVLTF. In DNA, the CDR3 is TGTGCCTGGACGGGACAGGGAGCTGGGGCCAACGTCCTGACTTTC. The chain uses TRBV30 and TRBJ2-6; 9 nucleotides align to TRBD1. V was pared by 4 bases and J by 2 bases, with 3 bases of the junction left unmatched. CDR3 length: 15 residues. The germline V gene encodes CDR1 GTSNPN and CDR2 SVGIG (reference sequence).

The chain links TRBV7-6 to TRBJ2-7, with D possibly matching TRBD1 (7 bases). The germline V and J ends were trimmed by 0 bases and 5 bases, with 14 bases remaining between them. The CDR3 is made up of 15 amino acids. CDR1 and CDR2 from the germline V gene are SGHVS and FNYEAQ. The CDR3 coding sequence is TGTGCCAGCAGCTTAGCGCCCAGGGGGGTCCACGAGCAGTACTTC. Amino acids: CASSLAPRGVHEQYF.

The chain recombines TRBV5-1 with TRBJ1-4; 8 bases fit TRBD1. V gave up 1 base and J gave up 3 bases; unmatched junction bases: 8. Germline CDR1 reads SGHRS; CDR2 reads YFSETQ. CDR3 length equals 17 residues. CDR3 coding DNA: TGCGCCAGCAGCTTGTTTTCGACGGGACAGGCTAATGAAAAACTGTTTTTT. Residues: CASSLFSTGQANEKLFF.

The genes are TRBV4-2 and TRBJ1-1, with D possibly TRBD1 on 5 matching bases. The CDR3 runs to 13 residues. Trimming removed 6 bases at V and 5 bases at J, with 13 bases between. Germline assignment: CDR1 LGHNA and CDR2 YNFKEQ. The CDR3 nucleotides read TGTGCCAGCAGGATTCCAGGGAGAACTGAAGCTTTCTTT. As protein: CASRIPGRTEAFF.

This clone was detected only a few times. The rearrangement links TRBV2 to TRBJ1-5; TRBD1 is a possible D gene (6 bases). CDR3 length equals 17 residues. Germline values: CDR1 SNHLY, CDR2 FYNNEI. Trimming took 6 bases from V and 9 from J, leaving 27 bases between them. CDR3 protein: CASSDPAGGAEGVPQHF. The CDR3 DNA follows: TGTGCCAGCAGCGACCCGGCGGGGGGCGCGGAGGGTGTGCCCCAGCATTTT.

In its sample, this clone was seen a few times. V usage is TRBV4-1 and J usage is TRBJ1-2; D gene ambiguous. The CDR3 spans 14 residues. Germline CDR1 reads MGHRA; CDR2 reads YSYEKL. V was clipped by 4 bases and J by 3 bases, with 12 bases between them. This chain's CDR3 is CASSPAVEDYGYTF. CDR3 bases: TGCGCCAGCAGCCCAGCCGTCGAGGACTATGGCTACACCTTC.

This chain links TRBV9 with TRBJ2-3, with 12 bases identical to TRBD2. Germline V gene data show CDR1 as SGDLS and CDR2 as YYNGEE. The CDR3 is 17 residues long. V shed 4 bases, J shed 4 bases, and the junction held 10 bases outside the gene matches. The CDR3 DNA sequence: TGTGCCAGCAGCCCATCAGTACTAGCGGGGGGTTCAGATACGCAGTATTTT. It is translated as CASSPSVLAGGSDTQYF.